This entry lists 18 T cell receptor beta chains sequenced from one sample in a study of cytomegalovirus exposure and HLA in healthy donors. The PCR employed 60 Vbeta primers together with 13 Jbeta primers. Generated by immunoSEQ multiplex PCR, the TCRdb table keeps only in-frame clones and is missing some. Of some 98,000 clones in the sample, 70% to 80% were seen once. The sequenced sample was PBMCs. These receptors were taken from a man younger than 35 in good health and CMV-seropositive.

The CDR3 region is CASSPEGQGTYEQYF. DNA of the CDR3: TGTGCCAGCAGCCCAGAAGGACAAGGGACCTACGAGCAGTACTTC. This chain uses TRBV7-7 with TRBJ2-7, with D possibly TRBD1 on 5 matching bases. CDR3 length: 15 amino acids. Looked up from germline, CDR1 is SSHAT and CDR2 is FNYEAQ (reference sequence). Trimming pared 5 bases from V and 2 bases from J, leaving 16 bases between.

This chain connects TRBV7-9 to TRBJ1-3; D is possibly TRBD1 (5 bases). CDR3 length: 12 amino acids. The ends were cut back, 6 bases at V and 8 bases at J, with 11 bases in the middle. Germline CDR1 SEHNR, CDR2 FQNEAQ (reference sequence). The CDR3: CASSPPGDTIYF. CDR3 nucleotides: TGTGCCAGCAGTCCCCCGGGGGACACCATATATTTT.

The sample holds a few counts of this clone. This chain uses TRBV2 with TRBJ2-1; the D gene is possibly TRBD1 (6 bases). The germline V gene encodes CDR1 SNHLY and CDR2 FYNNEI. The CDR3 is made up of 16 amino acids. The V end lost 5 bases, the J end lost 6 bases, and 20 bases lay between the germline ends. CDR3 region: CASSPVPLLGANEQFF. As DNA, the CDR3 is TGTGCCAGCAGTCCCGTGCCCCTATTGGGGGCCAATGAGCAGTTCTTC.

The CDR3 spells CASRRRGLKYEQYF. The CDR3, as DNA: TGTGCCAGCAGACGCAGGGGTCTGAAATACGAGCAGTACTTC. The V and J genes are TRBV13 and TRBJ2-7, with a possible D match to TRBD1 (6 bases). The germline gives CDR1 PRHDT, CDR2 FYEKMQ (reference sequence). Trimming took 6 bases from V and 4 from J, leaving 16 bases between them. The CDR3 has 14 amino acids.

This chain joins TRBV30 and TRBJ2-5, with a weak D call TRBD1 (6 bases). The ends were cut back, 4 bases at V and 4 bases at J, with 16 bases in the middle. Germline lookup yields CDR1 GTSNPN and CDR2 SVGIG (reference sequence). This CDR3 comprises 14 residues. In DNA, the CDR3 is TGTGCCTGGATCCTCCCGGGCAGGGGAGAGACCCAGTACTTC. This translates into CAWILPGRGETQYF. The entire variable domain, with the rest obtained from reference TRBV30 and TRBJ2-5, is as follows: SQTIHQWPATLVQPVGSPLSLECTVEGTSNPNLYWYRQAAGRGLQLLFYSVGIGQISSEVPQNLSASRPQDRQFILSSKKLLLSDSGFYLCAWILPGRGETQYFGPGTRLLVL.

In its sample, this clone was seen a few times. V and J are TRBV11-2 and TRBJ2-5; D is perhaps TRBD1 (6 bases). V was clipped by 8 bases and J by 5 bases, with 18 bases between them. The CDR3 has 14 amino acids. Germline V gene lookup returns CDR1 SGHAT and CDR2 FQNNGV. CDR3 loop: CASDSRGAGETQYF. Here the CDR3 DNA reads TGTGCCAGCGACAGCAGGGGCGCAGGGGAGACCCAGTACTTC.

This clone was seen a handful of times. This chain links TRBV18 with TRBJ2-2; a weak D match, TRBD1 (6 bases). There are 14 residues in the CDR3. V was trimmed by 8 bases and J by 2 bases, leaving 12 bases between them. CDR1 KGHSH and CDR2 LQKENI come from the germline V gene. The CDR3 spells CASPLGANTGELFF. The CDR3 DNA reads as TGTGCCAGCCCTCTGGGGGCCAACACCGGGGAGCTGTTTTTT.

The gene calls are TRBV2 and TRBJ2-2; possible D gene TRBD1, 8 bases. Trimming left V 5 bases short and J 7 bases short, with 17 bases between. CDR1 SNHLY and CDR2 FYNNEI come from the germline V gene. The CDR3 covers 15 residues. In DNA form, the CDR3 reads TGTGCCAGCAGTCCACAGGGGGGGGGCGGCGGGGAGCTGTTTTTT. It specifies CASSPQGGGGGELFF.

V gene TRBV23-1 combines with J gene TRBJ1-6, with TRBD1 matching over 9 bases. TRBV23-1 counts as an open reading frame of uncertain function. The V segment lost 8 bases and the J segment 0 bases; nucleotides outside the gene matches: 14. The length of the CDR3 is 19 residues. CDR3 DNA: TGCGCCAGCGCTAATACGACCACAGGGGGCAGCTCCTATAATTCACCCCTCCACTTT. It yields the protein CASANTTTGGSSYNSPLHF.

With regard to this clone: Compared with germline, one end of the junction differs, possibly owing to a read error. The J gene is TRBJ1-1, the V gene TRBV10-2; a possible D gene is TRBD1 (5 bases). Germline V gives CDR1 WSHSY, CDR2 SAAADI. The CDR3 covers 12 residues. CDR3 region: CASSEGVLDAFF. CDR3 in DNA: TGCGCCAGTAGTGAAGGGGTTCTGGATGCTTTCTTT.

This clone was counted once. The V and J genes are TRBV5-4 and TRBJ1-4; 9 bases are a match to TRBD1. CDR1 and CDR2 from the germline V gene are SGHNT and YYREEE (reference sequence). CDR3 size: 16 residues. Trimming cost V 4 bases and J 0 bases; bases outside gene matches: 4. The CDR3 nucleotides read TGTGCCAGCAGCCCGGGACAGGGCGCAACTAATGAAAAACTGTTTTTT. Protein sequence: CASSPGQGATNEKLFF. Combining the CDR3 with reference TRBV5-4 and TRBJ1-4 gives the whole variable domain ETGVTQSPTHLIKTRGQQVTLRCSSQSGHNTVSWYQQALGQGPQFIFQYYREEENGRGNFPPRFSGLQFPNYSSELNVNALELDDSALYLCASSPGQGATNEKLFFGSGTQLSVL.

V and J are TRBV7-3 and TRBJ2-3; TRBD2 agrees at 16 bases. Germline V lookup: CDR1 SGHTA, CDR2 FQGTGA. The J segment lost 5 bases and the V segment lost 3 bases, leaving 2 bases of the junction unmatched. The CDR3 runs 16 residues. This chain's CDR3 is CASSLGLAGGQDTQYF. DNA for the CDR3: TGTGCCAGCAGCTTGGGACTAGCGGGGGGGCAAGATACGCAGTATTTT.

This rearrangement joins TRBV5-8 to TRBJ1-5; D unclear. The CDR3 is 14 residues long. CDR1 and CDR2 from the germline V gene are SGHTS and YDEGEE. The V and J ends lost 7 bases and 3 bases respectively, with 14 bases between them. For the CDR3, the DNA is TGTGCCAGCGGTCTTCAACAGAACAATCAGCCCCAGCATTTT. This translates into CASGLQQNNQPQHF.

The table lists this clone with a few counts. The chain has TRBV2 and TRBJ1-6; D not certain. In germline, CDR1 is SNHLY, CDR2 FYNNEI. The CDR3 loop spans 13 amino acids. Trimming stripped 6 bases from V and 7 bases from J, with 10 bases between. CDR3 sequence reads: CASSAGSNSPLHF. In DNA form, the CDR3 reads TGTGCCAGCAGCGCGGGGTCGAATTCACCCCTCCACTTT.

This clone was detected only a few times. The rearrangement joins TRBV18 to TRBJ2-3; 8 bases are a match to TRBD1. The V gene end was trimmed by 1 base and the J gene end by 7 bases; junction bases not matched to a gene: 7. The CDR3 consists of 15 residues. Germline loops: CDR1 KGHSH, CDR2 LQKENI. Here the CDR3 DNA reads TGTGCCAGCTCACCACAGGCCCAGGGGGCATATACGCAGTATTTT. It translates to CASSPQAQGAYTQYF.

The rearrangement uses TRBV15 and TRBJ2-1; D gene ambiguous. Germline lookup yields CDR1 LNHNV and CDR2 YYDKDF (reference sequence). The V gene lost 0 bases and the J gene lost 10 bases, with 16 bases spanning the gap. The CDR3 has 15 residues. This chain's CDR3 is CATSRDQDLFREQFF. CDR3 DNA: TGTGCCACCAGCAGAGATCAAGACTTATTTCGGGAGCAGTTCTTC.

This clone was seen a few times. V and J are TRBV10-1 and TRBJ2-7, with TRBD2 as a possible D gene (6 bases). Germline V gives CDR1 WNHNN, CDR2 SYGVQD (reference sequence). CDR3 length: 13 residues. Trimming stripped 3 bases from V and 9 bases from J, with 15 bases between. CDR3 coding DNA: TGCGCCAGCAGTGACCCAGGGACTCCGACGCAGTACTTC. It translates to CASSDPGTPTQYF.

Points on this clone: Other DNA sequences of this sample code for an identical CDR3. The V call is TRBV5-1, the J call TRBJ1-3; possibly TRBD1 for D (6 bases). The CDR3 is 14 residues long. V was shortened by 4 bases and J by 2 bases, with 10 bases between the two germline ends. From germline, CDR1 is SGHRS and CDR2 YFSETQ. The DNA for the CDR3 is TGCGCCAGCAGCATTACAGGGACTGGAAACACCATATATTTT. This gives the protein CASSITGTGNTIYF.